A single sample gave rise to the 7 T cell receptor beta chains below, sequenced in a study of blood T cell repertoires in COVID-19. Generated by immunoSEQ multiplex PCR, the TCRdb table keeps only in-frame clones and is missing some. The sample lists fewer than 60,000 clones, 80% to 90% occurring once. Sequencing was done on a sample of peripheral blood. The receptor set was obtained from a woman in her fifties or sixties with COVID-19, enrolled during active disease.

The chain links TRBV5-4 to TRBJ2-1; TRBD1 is a possible D gene (6 bases). CDR1 SGHNT and CDR2 YYREEE come from the germline V gene (reference sequence). This CDR3 has 14 amino acids. V dropped 0 bases and J dropped 8 bases, with 12 bases sitting between them. The DNA for the CDR3 is TGTGCCAGCAGCTTGGTACAGGGTGGGTATGAGCAGTTCTTC. This encodes CASSLVQGGYEQFF.

The chain recombines TRBV5-4 with TRBJ2-2, with unresolved D. CDR1 is SGHNT and CDR2 is YYREEE in the germline V gene (reference sequence). CDR3 length equals 17 residues. V was trimmed by 1 base and J by 0 bases, leaving 13 bases between them. The CDR3 is CASSLYPRFANTGELFF. In DNA form, the CDR3 reads TGTGCCAGCAGCTTGTACCCCAGGTTCGCGAACACCGGGGAGCTGTTTTTT.

The chain joins TRBV9 to TRBJ2-7, with a weak D call TRBD1 (5 bases). Between the trimmed V and J ends, which lost 3 bases and 5 bases, there was a span of 12 bases. Looked up from germline, CDR1 is SGDLS and CDR2 is YYNGEE. CDR3 length equals 13 residues. CDR3 bases: TGTGCCAGCAGCGGGCAGGGCATTAACGAGCAGTACTTC. Translation: CASSGQGINEQYF.

The V gene is TRBV10-3, the J gene TRBJ1-3, with 8 bases matching TRBD1. Germline V gene lookup returns CDR1 ENHRY and CDR2 SYGVKD. This CDR3 spans 14 amino acids. V shed 6 bases, J shed 2 bases, and the junction held 3 bases outside the gene matches. CDR3 coding DNA: TGTGCCATCAGCGAGACAGGGGCTGGAAACACCATATATTTT. Encoded protein: CAISETGAGNTIYF.

The table lists this clone with a few counts. This chain uses TRBV6-5 with TRBJ1-5, with a weak D call TRBD1 (6 bases). The V gene lost 6 bases and the J gene lost 0 bases, with 12 bases spanning the gap. The germline gives CDR1 MNHEY, CDR2 SVGAGI. This CDR3 is 15 amino acids long. CDR3 coding DNA: TGTGCCAGCAGACGACAGGTGAATAGCAATCAGCCCCAGCATTTT. It translates to CASRRQVNSNQPQHF.

J is TRBJ2-5 and V is TRBV29-1; D possibly corresponds to TRBD2 (6 bases). The CDR3 contains 14 residues. Germline V gives CDR1 SQVTM, CDR2 ANQGSEA. V lost 4 bases, J lost 3 bases, and 15 bases lay in between. The CDR3 region is CSVGRGSSEETQYF. CDR3 nucleotides: TGCAGCGTTGGTCGAGGGTCTAGCGAAGAGACCCAGTACTTC.

The genes are TRBV30 and TRBJ1-5, with a possible D match to TRBD1 (5 bases). Germline CDR1 is GTSNPN and CDR2 is SVGIG (reference sequence). The CDR3 runs to 13 residues. The V end was cut by 0 bases, the J end by 4 bases, with 7 bases between. The CDR3 nucleotides read TGTGCCTGGAGTGTACAGGATAATCAGCCCCAGCATTTT. Its protein product is CAWSVQDNQPQHF.